This section outlines one T cell receptor beta chain sequence together with its context. This specimen belongs to a study of technical replicates of blood from several donors. The repertoire was sequenced with immunoSEQ multiplex PCR; TCRdb's copy has only in-frame clones and lacks some. The sample contains about 66,000 clones, more than 75% of which appear only once. Germline loops: CDR1 SEHNR, CDR2 FQNEAQ (reference sequence). The CDR3 is 15 amino acids. Trimming took 5 bases from V and 5 from J, leaving 17 bases between them. The sample consisted of PBMCs. The chain has TRBV7-9 and TRBJ2-3; TRBD1 is a possible D gene (5 bases). This receptor was taken from a human donor in good health. Some clones in this sample may be carry-over from other donors' samples. The CDR3 protein is CASSPHLGPRDTQYF. The CDR3 nucleotides read TGTGCCAGCAGCCCCCACCTGGGGCCACGAGATACGCAGTATTTT.